These 9 T cell receptor beta chains originate from one sample sequenced in a study of cytomegalovirus exposure and HLA in healthy donors. PCR involved 60 Vbeta and 13 Jbeta primers. Assay: immunoSEQ multiplex PCR; the TCRdb copy retains only in-frame clones and omits some. Of fewer than 250,000 clones in the sample, 65% to 75% were seen once. The material sequenced was PBMCs. Receptors originate from a woman in her 30s in good health and CMV-seronegative.

This rearrangement joins TRBV19 to TRBJ2-1; 10 bases map to TRBD1. This CDR3 contains 15 residues. J gave up 6 bases and V 2 bases, and 4 bases lay outside the gene matches. The germline V gene has CDR1 LNHDA and CDR2 SQIVND (reference sequence). The CDR3 DNA reads as TGTGCCAGTAGTATAAGGGACAGGGGAGGCAATGAGCAGTTCTTC. Translation gives CASSIRDRGGNEQFF.

J is TRBJ1-2 and V is TRBV19; TRBD1 aligns across 8 bases. The CDR3 loop spans 16 amino acids. Germline CDR1 is LNHDA and CDR2 is SQIVND (reference sequence). V lost 0 bases, J lost 5 bases, and 8 bases stayed unmatched. DNA of the CDR3: TGTGCCAGTAGTATAGACTCCATCAGGACAGGGTATGGCTACACCTTC. Translated, it gives CASSIDSIRTGYGYTF.

V usage is TRBV19 and J usage is TRBJ2-7; D possibly corresponds to TRBD1 (5 bases). Between the trimmed V and J ends, which lost 5 bases and 3 bases, there was a span of 11 bases. This CDR3 contains 13 residues. CDR1 and CDR2 from the germline V gene are LNHDA and SQIVND (reference sequence). CDR3 residues: CASSPGSGYEQYF. CDR3 nucleotides: TGTGCCAGTAGTCCAGGGTCGGGCTACGAGCAGTACTTC.

This clone was detected only a few times. DNA for the CDR3: TGTGCCAGCAGTTTCGCAGGGAAAAAAGAGACCCAGTACTTC. This translates into CASSFAGKKETQYF. J is TRBJ2-5 and V is TRBV27, with D possibly TRBD1 on 5 matching bases. Germline values: CDR1 MNHEY, CDR2 SMNVEV (reference sequence). Trimming took off 3 bases at V and 3 bases at J, with 11 bases between the two ends. The CDR3 has 14 residues.

This chain links TRBV6-6 with TRBJ1-4; D is undetermined. Germline lookup yields CDR1 MNHNY and CDR2 SVGAGI (reference sequence). The ends were cut back, 5 bases at V and 4 bases at J, with 5 bases in the middle. The CDR3 contains 12 residues. The CDR3 region is CASSPLNEKLFF. The CDR3 DNA is TGTGCCAGCAGTCCCCTTAATGAAAAACTGTTTTTT.

The J gene is TRBJ2-7, the V gene TRBV19; 7 bases fit TRBD2. The junction had 4 bases not matched to a gene; V was cut back by 2 bases and J by 3 bases. Germline assignment: CDR1 LNHDA and CDR2 SQIVND (reference sequence). This CDR3 is 14 amino acids long. CDR3 residues: CASSIHGGFYEQYF. CDR3 DNA: TGTGCCAGTAGTATACACGGGGGGTTCTACGAGCAGTACTTC.

V gene TRBV19 combines with J gene TRBJ2-7, with TRBD2 identical over 13 bases. The CDR3 loop spans 15 amino acids. From germline, CDR1 is LNHDA and CDR2 SQIVND (reference sequence). V gave up 6 bases and J gave up 4 bases; unmatched junction bases: 6. The CDR3, as DNA: TGTGCCAGTAGAGACCCGGGACTAGCGGGATACGAGCAGTACTTC. It yields the protein CASRDPGLAGYEQYF.

This rearrangement joins TRBV4-1 to TRBJ1-1, with D perhaps matching TRBD1 (6 bases). The CDR3 is 13 amino acids. Between the trimmed V and J ends, which lost 3 bases and 1 base, there was a span of 6 bases. Germline CDR1 and CDR2: MGHRA and YSYEKL. The CDR3: CASSQGQNTEAFF. CDR3 bases: TGCGCCAGCAGCCAGGGACAGAACACTGAAGCTTTCTTT.

The V and J genes are TRBV19 and TRBJ1-2; 7 bases line up with TRBD1. The CDR3 consists of 14 residues. V gave up 6 bases and J gave up 3 bases; unmatched junction bases: 7. Germline assignment: CDR1 LNHDA and CDR2 SQIVND (reference sequence). The CDR3 loop reads CASRQGPMDYGYTF. The CDR3 DNA follows: TGTGCCAGTAGACAGGGGCCAATGGACTATGGCTACACCTTC. Drawing the rest from reference TRBV19 and TRBJ1-2, the complete variable domain is DGGITQSPKYLFRKEGQNVTLSCEQNLNHDAMYWYRQDPGQGLRLIYYSQIVNDFQKGDIAEGYSVSREKKESFPLTVTSAQKNPTAFYLCASRQGPMDYGYTFGSGTRLTVV.